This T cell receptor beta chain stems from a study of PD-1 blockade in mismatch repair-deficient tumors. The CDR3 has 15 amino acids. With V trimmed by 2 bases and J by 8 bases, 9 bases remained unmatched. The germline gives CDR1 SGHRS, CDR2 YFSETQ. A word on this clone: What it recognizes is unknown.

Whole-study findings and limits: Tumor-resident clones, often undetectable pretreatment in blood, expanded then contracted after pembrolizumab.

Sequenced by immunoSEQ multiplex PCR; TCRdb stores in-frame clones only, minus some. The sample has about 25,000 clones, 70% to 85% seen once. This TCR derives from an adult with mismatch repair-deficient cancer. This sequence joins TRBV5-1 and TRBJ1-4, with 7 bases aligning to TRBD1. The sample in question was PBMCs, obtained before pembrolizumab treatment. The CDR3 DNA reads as TGCGCCAGCAGCTTAAACACAGGGGCGGGGGAAAAACTGTTTTTT. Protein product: CASSLNTGAGEKLFF.